The clone carrying this TCR beta chain has at least ten counts. Antigen: not known. CDR1 and CDR2 (germline): MNHEY, SVGAGI. V was clipped by 7 bases and J by 3 bases, with 10 bases between them. This CDR3 is built from 12 residues. These data belong to a study of blood T cells in healthy people across ages. No fewer than 6 million PBMCs went into each sample. The authors ran a second PCR of about 6 to 11 cycles using a sample-barcoded 5' primer and a J-beta primer mix. TCRdb redid the calling of the 5' RACE reads with MiXCR, one entry per CDR3 protein. The sample contains approximately 960,000 distinct CDR3 sequences, just under 30% of which appear only once. Whole-study results and caveats: Unsorted PBMCs prevented conclusive naive versus antigen-experienced comparison.

In addition, the sample was reused for a study of T cells of mothers and their children.

Sequenced sample: blood. The source is a woman aged 40 to 50 in good health. The chain combines TRBV6-5 with TRBJ2-7; D remains ambiguous. The CDR3 region has the DNA TGTGCCAGCAATTCAAACTACTACGAGCAGTACTTC. As protein: CASNSNYYEQYF.